The present T cell receptor (beta chain) was sequenced within a study of T-cell reconstitution after alpha-beta-depleted transplantation in children. The study's findings and limits: Some patients' high day-60 TCRbeta diversity was traced to surviving recipient T cells and thymic progenitors.

In this sample, this clonotype turned up a few times. Its antigen is not known. Construction of the TCRbeta library involved unique molecular identifiers. TCRdb reprocessed the PCR reads with MiXCR, giving one entry per CDR3 protein. The top ten clones hold roughly 27% of a sample with about a million distinct CDR3 sequences, about 29% of them seen once. The sequencing used PBMCs, mostly from graft donor cells, collected 360 days after TCRalphabeta/CD19-depleted stem cell transplant. The source of this sequence is a boy under two years old who had a stem cell transplant for SCID, so the T cells may come from the graft donor.

The DNA for the CDR3 is TGTGCCAGCAGCTCCTGGACAGGGGACGAGCAGTACTTC. Protein sequence: CASSSWTGDEQYF. The gene calls are TRBV7-2 and TRBJ2-7; 9 positions match TRBD1. The CDR3 consists of 13 residues. Germline loops: CDR1 SGHTA, CDR2 FQGNSA. J was trimmed by 5 bases and V by 4 bases; bases with no gene match: 3.